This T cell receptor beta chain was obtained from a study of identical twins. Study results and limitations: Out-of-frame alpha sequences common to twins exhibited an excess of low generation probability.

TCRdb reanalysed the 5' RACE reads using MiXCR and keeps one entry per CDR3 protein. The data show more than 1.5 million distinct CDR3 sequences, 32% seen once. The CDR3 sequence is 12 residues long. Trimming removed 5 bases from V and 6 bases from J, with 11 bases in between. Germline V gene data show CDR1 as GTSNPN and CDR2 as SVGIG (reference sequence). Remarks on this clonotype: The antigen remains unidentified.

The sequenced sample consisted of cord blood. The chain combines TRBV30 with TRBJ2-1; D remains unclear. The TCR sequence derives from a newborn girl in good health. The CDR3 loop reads CAWDPSGNEQFF. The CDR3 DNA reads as TGTGCCTGGGACCCGTCAGGCAATGAGCAGTTCTTC.